A single sample is the source of the 5 T cell receptor beta chains below, sequenced in a study of tumor-infiltrating lymphocytes in oesophageal squamous cell carcinoma. TCRdb re-derived calls from the PCR reads in MiXCR, one entry per CDR3 protein. Here the sample spans under 20,000 distinct CDR3 sequences, 40% being singletons. Sequencing used blood. The receptors shown here come from a male donor with esophageal squamous cell carcinoma.

This rearrangement joins TRBV7-4 to TRBJ1-1, with D unresolved. Trimming pared 5 bases from V and 9 bases from J, leaving 13 bases between. The CDR3 covers 12 residues. The germline gives CDR1 SGHVT, CDR2 SQSDAQ. The CDR3 loop reads CASSLDRLQAFF. Written as DNA, the CDR3 is TGTGCCAGCAGCCTAGATAGACTGCAAGCTTTCTTT. Full variable domain (rest looked up from reference TRBV7-4 and TRBJ1-1): GAGVSQSPRYKVAKRGRDVALRCDSISGHVTLYWYRQTLGQGSEVLTYSQSDAQRDKSGRPSGRFSAERPERSVSTLKIQRTEQGDSAVYLCASSLDRLQAFFGQGTRLTVV.

This clonotype was counted many times. Mismatch with germline at one junction end may stem from a read error. The chain has TRBV5-4 and TRBJ2-3; weak D call: TRBD2 (6 bases). Germline V lookup: CDR1 SGHNT, CDR2 YYREEE (reference sequence). The CDR3 spans 13 residues. This chain's CDR3 is CASSSVGGAGPPF. In DNA form, the CDR3 reads TGTGCCAGCAGCTCCGTCGGGGGTGCGGGGCCGCCTTTT.

This clonotype was seen a single time. The conserved phenylalanine or tryptophan normally closing the CDR3 is absent here, so this likely arose from a read error. The limits of the CDR3 on the DNA are not certain, so only TCRdb's listed CDR3 is given. V gene TRBV7-3 combines with J gene TRBJ1-1. CDR1 is SGHTA and CDR2 is FQGTGA in the germline V gene. Termini included, the CDR3 measures 18 amino acids. CDR3 loop: CASSYPPSGVGMSSSSGQ.

About this clonotype: At one end the junction does not follow the germline gene, possibly because of a read error. This chain links TRBV7-3 with TRBJ2-3; TRBD1 or TRBD2 may be the D gene (5 bases each). This CDR3 has 13 residues. Per germline, CDR1 SGHTA and CDR2 FQGTGA. The CDR3 bases are TGTGCCAGCAGCGGACAAAACACCGGGGAGCTGTACTTC. Amino acids: CASSGQNTGELYF. The variable domain in full, with the rest retrieved from reference TRBV7-3 and TRBJ2-3, is GAGVSQTPSNKVTEKGKYVELRCDPISGHTALYWYRQSLGQGPEFLIYFQGTGAADDSGLPNDRFFAVRPEGSVSTLKIQRTERGDSAVYLCASSGQNTGELYFGPGTRLTVL.

The chain joins TRBV10-3 to TRBJ1-1; no firm D call. The CDR3 totals 11 residues. The V and J ends lost 11 bases and 3 bases respectively, with 10 bases between them. CDR1 and CDR2 from the germline V gene are ENHRY and SYGVKD. This CDR3 reads CASMVDTEAFF. CDR3 bases: TGTGCCTCGATGGTCGACACTGAAGCTTTCTTT.